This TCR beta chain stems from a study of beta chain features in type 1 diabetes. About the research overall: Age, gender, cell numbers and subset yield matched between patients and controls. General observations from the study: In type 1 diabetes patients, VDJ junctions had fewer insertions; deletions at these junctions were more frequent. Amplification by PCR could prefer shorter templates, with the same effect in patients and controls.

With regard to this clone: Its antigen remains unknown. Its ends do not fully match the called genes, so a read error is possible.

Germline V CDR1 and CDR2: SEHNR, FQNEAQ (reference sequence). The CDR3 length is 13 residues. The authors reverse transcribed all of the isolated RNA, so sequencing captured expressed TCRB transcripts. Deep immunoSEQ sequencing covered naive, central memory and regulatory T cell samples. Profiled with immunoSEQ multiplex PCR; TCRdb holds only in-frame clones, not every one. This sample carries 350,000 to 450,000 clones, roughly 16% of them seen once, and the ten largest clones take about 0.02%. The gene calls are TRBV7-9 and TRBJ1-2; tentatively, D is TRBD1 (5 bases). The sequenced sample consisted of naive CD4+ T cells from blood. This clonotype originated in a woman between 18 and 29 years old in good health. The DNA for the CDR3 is TGTGCCAGCAGCCACAGACAGCCCTATAGCTACACCTTC. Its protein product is CASSHRQPYSYTF.